This is a list of T cell receptor beta chains from one sample in a study of cytomegalovirus exposure and HLA in healthy donors. Produced via immunoSEQ multiplex PCR; TCRdb's table is partial and in-frame only. Of some 150,000 clones listed, 82% are singletons. The sequencing sample was made of PBMCs. The receptors here all came from a woman between 50 and 59 years old in good health and CMV-seropositive. Each CDR3 is given with its conserved first and last residue. The D gene is left open where the match is weak.

v_gene: TRBV19; j_gene: TRBJ2-7; d_gene: TRBD1; CDR3aa: CASSVQGATYEQYF
v_gene: TRBV7-6; j_gene: .; d_gene: TRBD1; CDR3aa: CASSLDLGDSYEQYF
v_gene: TRBV6-5; j_gene: TRBJ2-7; d_gene: TRBD1; CDR3aa: CASRPRQGFYEQYF
v_gene: TRBV2; j_gene: TRBJ2-5; d_gene: .; CDR3aa: CAIPLGGGTQETQYF
v_gene: TRBV18; j_gene: TRBJ2-3; d_gene: TRBD1; CDR3aa: CASSPRYGRGTDTQYF
v_gene: TRBV19; j_gene: TRBJ1-2; d_gene: .; CDR3aa: CASSTTVRQPSYGYTF
v_gene: TRBV5-4; j_gene: TRBJ2-2; d_gene: .; CDR3aa: CASSPGGAMNTGELFF
v_gene: TRBV7-6; j_gene: TRBJ1-4; d_gene: TRBD1; CDR3aa: CASSLWEGQGNEKLFF
v_gene: TRBV2; j_gene: TRBJ1-5; d_gene: TRBD1; CDR3aa: CASSGRTGANQPQHF
v_gene: TRBV30; j_gene: TRBJ1-5; d_gene: TRBD1; CDR3aa: CAWSVSTGGQPQHF
v_gene: TRBV9; j_gene: TRBJ1-2; d_gene: TRBD1; CDR3aa: CASSIYTGTGRPSSAYGYTF
v_gene: TRBV18; j_gene: TRBJ2-7; d_gene: .; CDR3aa: CASSPYGRGASSYEQYF
v_gene: TRBV7-8; j_gene: TRBJ2-7; d_gene: TRBD1; CDR3aa: CASSLMGQDYEQYF
v_gene: TRBV5-1; j_gene: TRBJ2-5; d_gene: TRBD2; CDR3aa: CASSLALAGGLETQYF
v_gene: TRBV4-1; j_gene: TRBJ1-4; d_gene: .; CDR3aa: CASSHPGRGDEKLFF
v_gene: TRBV28; j_gene: TRBJ2-7; d_gene: TRBD2; CDR3aa: CASSPGLVLYF
v_gene: TRBV18; j_gene: TRBJ1-2; d_gene: .; CDR3aa: CASSTTGNRYGYTF
v_gene: TRBV7-8; j_gene: TRBJ1-4; d_gene: .; CDR3aa: CASSHFDRKLFF
v_gene: TRBV27; j_gene: TRBJ2-1; d_gene: .; CDR3aa: CASNTLSGRGNEQFF
v_gene: TRBV5-8; j_gene: TRBJ1-6; d_gene: .; CDR3aa: CASSLVRGSPLHF
v_gene: TRBV29-1; j_gene: TRBJ2-4; d_gene: .; CDR3aa: CSVEDRKNIQYF
v_gene: TRBV7-9; j_gene: TRBJ2-6; d_gene: .; CDR3aa: CASSDNAGANGLTF
v_gene: TRBV28; j_gene: TRBJ2-7; d_gene: TRBD2; CDR3aa: CASTLAGGVHEQYF
v_gene: TRBV7-9; j_gene: TRBJ2-3; d_gene: .; CDR3aa: CASDRYTDTQYF
v_gene: TRBV19; j_gene: TRBJ1-6; d_gene: TRBD1; CDR3aa: CASSLQGAGNSPLHF
v_gene: TRBV7-9; j_gene: TRBJ1-1; d_gene: .; CDR3aa: CASSVTGRGTEAFF
v_gene: TRBV28; j_gene: TRBJ1-5; d_gene: TRBD1; CDR3aa: CASSTPDRGNQPQHF
v_gene: TRBV30; j_gene: TRBJ2-2; d_gene: .; CDR3aa: CAWSEHNYGELFF
v_gene: TRBV29-1; j_gene: TRBJ2-5; d_gene: .; CDR3aa: CSASRSETQYF
v_gene: TRBV5-6; j_gene: TRBJ1-1; d_gene: TRBD1; CDR3aa: CASSLGTGGPRRAFF
v_gene: TRBV7-9; j_gene: TRBJ1-2; d_gene: .; CDR3aa: CASSLEYGVGYGYTF
v_gene: TRBV11-1; j_gene: TRBJ2-3; d_gene: TRBD2; CDR3aa: CASSYLAGGGHGAQYF
v_gene: TRBV5-1; j_gene: TRBJ1-1; d_gene: TRBD1; CDR3aa: CASSLYQGVNTEAFF
v_gene: TRBV9; j_gene: TRBJ1-2; d_gene: TRBD1; CDR3aa: CASSVARDRRLNYGYTF
v_gene: TRBV25-1; j_gene: TRBJ1-2; d_gene: TRBD1; CDR3aa: CATLDRSNYGYTF
v_gene: TRBV6-1; j_gene: TRBJ2-7; d_gene: .; CDR3aa: CASSDSRGSEQYF
v_gene: TRBV30; j_gene: TRBJ1-1; d_gene: .; CDR3aa: CATTQGHMNTEAFF
v_gene: TRBV6-5; j_gene: TRBJ1-2; d_gene: TRBD1; CDR3aa: CASRAGQGNYGYTF
v_gene: TRBV19; j_gene: TRBJ2-7; d_gene: .; CDR3aa: CASGRQDGSYEQYF
v_gene: TRBV2; j_gene: TRBJ1-1; d_gene: TRBD1; CDR3aa: CASKAGGAEAFF
v_gene: TRBV6-4; j_gene: .; d_gene: .; CDR3aa: CASPRGFRPSYNEQYF
v_gene: TRBV11-3; j_gene: TRBJ2-2; d_gene: .; CDR3aa: CASSFTANTGELFF
v_gene: TRBV6-4; j_gene: TRBJ1-1; d_gene: TRBD1; CDR3aa: CASSDVGTECTEAFF
v_gene: TRBV9; j_gene: TRBJ1-2; d_gene: TRBD1; CDR3aa: CASSTRTGKGYGYTF